The clone carrying this T cell receptor (beta chain) appeared a few times. Its antigen is undetermined. These data belong to a study of T cell repertoires in cytomegalovirus infection. Study context: Evidence of both CMV infection and a matching HLA type came from public TCR beta signatures. The study's findings and limits: CMV-specific TCR beta clonotypes restricted by HLA-C dominated the ex vivo response. Of the TCR beta families, the public ones yielded a cumulative frequency that identified carriers of CMV plus the relevant HLA.

Via MiXCR, TCRdb re-called the reads, giving one row per CDR3 protein. The sample includes about 830,000 distinct CDR3 sequences, 30% to 35% of them seen just once. Germline CDR1 and CDR2: MGHRA and YSYEKL. The CDR3 loop spans 16 amino acids. Trimming stripped 5 bases from V and 2 bases from J, with 16 bases between. This TCR derives from a human donor in good health (CMV status not recorded). Some clones in this sample may be carry-over from other donors' samples. The chain joins TRBV4-1 to TRBJ1-3; tentatively, D is TRBD1 (5 bases). The sample in question was cultured CD8+ T cells from PBMCs, obtained from culture after CMV antigen stimulation. As DNA, the CDR3 is TGCGCCAGCAGCTCCCCCGTCGGGGGGACTGGAAACACCATATATTTT. Its translation: CASSSPVGGTGNTIYF.